Below, one TCR beta chain is given with its context. Its cognate antigen is unknown. This sample stems from a study of PD-1 blockade in classical Hodgkin lymphoma. Study results and caveats: CD4+ but not CD8+ TCR diversity rose significantly by C4D1. Newly diagnosed patients were reported to exhibit reduced baseline TCR diversity relative to healthy donors. There remain no defined causes for the repertoire differences, which possibly reflect disease activity or prior therapy.

Sequencing used immunoSEQ multiplex PCR; TCRdb keeps in-frame clones, though not all of them. Here the sample spans tens of thousands of clones, less than 85% being singletons. Each patient's relapse followed autologous stem cell transplantation, and brentuximab vedotin exposure varied. Best responses included complete response and partial response; otherwise, the best response was progressive disease. The CDR3 is 16 amino acids. Germline V lookup: CDR1 LNHNV, CDR2 YYDKDF (reference sequence). V was clipped by 6 bases and J by 7 bases; unmatched bases: 15. The clonotype comes from a human donor with classical Hodgkin lymphoma. Material: peripheral blood mononuclear cells (PBMCs), obtained before the second cycle of nivolumab. This rearrangement joins TRBV15 to TRBJ2-1; 7 positions agree with TRBD1. CDR3 loop: CATSSPQGVYNNEQFF. CDR3 DNA: TGTGCCACCAGTTCCCCGCAGGGGGTCTACAATAATGAGCAGTTCTTC. Looking up the rest from reference TRBV15 and TRBJ2-1 gives the full variable domain: DAMVIQNPRYQVTQFGKPVTLSCSQTLNHNVMYWYQQKSSQAPKLLFHYYDKDFNNEADTPDNFQSRRPNTSFCFLDIRSPGLGDTAMYLCATSSPQGVYNNEQFFGPGTRLTVL.